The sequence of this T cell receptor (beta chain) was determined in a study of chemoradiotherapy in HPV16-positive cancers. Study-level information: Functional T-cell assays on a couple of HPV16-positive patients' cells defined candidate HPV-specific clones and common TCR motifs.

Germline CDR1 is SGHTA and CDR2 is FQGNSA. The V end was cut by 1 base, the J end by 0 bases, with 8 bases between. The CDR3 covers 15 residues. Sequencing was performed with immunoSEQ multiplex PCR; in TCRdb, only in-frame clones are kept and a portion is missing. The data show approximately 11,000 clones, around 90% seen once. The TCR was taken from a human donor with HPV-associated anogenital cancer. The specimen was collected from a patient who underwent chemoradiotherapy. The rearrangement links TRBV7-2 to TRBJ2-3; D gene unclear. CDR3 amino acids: CASSLVPKSTDTQYF. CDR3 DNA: TGTGCCAGCAGCTTAGTTCCCAAAAGCACAGATACGCAGTATTTT. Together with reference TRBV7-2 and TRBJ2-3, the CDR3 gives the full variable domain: GAGVSQSPSNKVTEKGKDVELRCDPISGHTALYWYRQSLGQGLEFLIYFQGNSAPDKSGLPSDRFSAERTGGSVSTLTIQRTQQEDSAVYLCASSLVPKSTDTQYFGPGTRLTVL.